One sample yielded the 11 T cell receptor beta chains listed below, sequenced in a study of blood T cell repertoires in COVID-19. The repertoire was sequenced with immunoSEQ multiplex PCR; TCRdb's copy has only in-frame clones and lacks some. The data show roughly 50,000 clones, roughly nine tenths seen once. Sequencing used peripheral blood. All receptors derive from a woman aged 40 to 50 with active COVID-19.

The table lists this clone with a count of one. The chain employs TRBV4-2 and TRBJ1-4; D remains unclear. Germline CDR1 is LGHNA and CDR2 is YNFKEQ. This CDR3 spans 14 amino acids. V lost 0 bases and J 4 bases, leaving 6 bases between the germline ends. The chain's CDR3 is CASSQEASNEKLFF. CDR3 nucleotide sequence: TGTGCCAGCAGCCAAGAGGCCAGTAATGAAAAACTGTTTTTT.

This chain joins TRBV7-3 and TRBJ2-2; TRBD2 might be the D (7 bases). This CDR3 spans 16 amino acids. Germline CDR1 reads SGHTA; CDR2 reads FQGTGA. The V and J ends lost 5 bases and 1 base respectively, with 14 bases between them. CDR3 sequence reads: CASSAGGPMNTGELFF. The CDR3 DNA reads TGTGCCAGCAGCGCCGGGGGGCCGATGAACACCGGGGAGCTGTTTTTT.

This chain joins TRBV25-1 and TRBJ2-7, with D perhaps TRBD2 (7 bases). The V end was cut by 7 bases, the J end by 2 bases, with 15 bases between. The CDR3 totals 14 residues. Germline lookup yields CDR1 MGHDK and CDR2 SYGVNS. The chain's CDR3 is CASTDSRGAYEQYF. CDR3 bases: TGTGCCAGCACGGACAGTCGGGGGGCCTACGAGCAGTACTTC.

V gene TRBV19 combines with J gene TRBJ2-7, with TRBD1 matching over 10 bases. J was trimmed by 6 bases and V by 1 base; bases with no gene match: 3. The germline V gene encodes CDR1 LNHDA and CDR2 SQIVND (reference sequence). The CDR3 has 14 amino acids. The chain's CDR3 is CASSIGQGAGEQYF. CDR3 nucleotide sequence: TGTGCCAGTAGTATAGGACAGGGGGCTGGCGAGCAGTACTTC.

The chain carries TRBV3-1 (or the pseudogene TRBV3-2) and TRBJ1-6, with unresolved D. The CDR3 sequence is 13 residues long. Looked up from germline, CDR1 is LGHDT and CDR2 is YNNKEL (reference sequence). V dropped 4 bases and J dropped 8 bases, with 9 bases sitting between them. The CDR3 nucleotides read TGTGCCAGCAGCCTTTCGAGTCATTCACCCCTCCACTTT. This translates into CASSLSSHSPLHF.

The chain couples TRBV5-1 to TRBJ2-5; 10 nucleotides line up with TRBD2. CDR1 is SGHRS, CDR2 YFSETQ, per germline. The CDR3 contains 15 residues. Trimming at V came to 0 bases and at J to 5 bases, leaving 4 bases not matched to a gene. CDR3 sequence (DNA): TGCGCCAGCAGCTTGGAAGCGGGGGGGCGGGAGACCCAGTACTTC. It specifies CASSLEAGGRETQYF.

The rearrangement joins TRBV9 to TRBJ2-1; the match to TRBD2 covers 8 bases. CDR1 and CDR2 from the germline V gene are SGDLS and YYNGEE. The CDR3 sequence is 16 residues long. Trimming removed 3 bases from V and 9 bases from J; junction bases left unmatched: 14. The CDR3 loop reads CASSGQLAAGSVEQFF. The CDR3 nucleotides read TGTGCCAGCAGCGGACAACTAGCGGCGGGTTCGGTTGAGCAGTTCTTC.

The J gene is TRBJ1-1, the V gene TRBV4-1, with 9 bases that match TRBD1. Germline loops: CDR1 MGHRA, CDR2 YSYEKL. The trim removed 0 bases at V and 6 bases at J, leaving 5 bases unmatched. The CDR3 sequence is 15 residues long. The CDR3 DNA sequence: TGCGCCAGCAGCCAAGATGGTAGGACAGGGGCTGAAGCTTTCTTT. This codes for CASSQDGRTGAEAFF.

J is TRBJ1-5 and V is TRBV28; no firm D call. The CDR3 extends over 16 amino acids. Germline V gives CDR1 MDHEN, CDR2 SYDVKM. Between the trimmed V and J ends, which lost 6 bases and 0 bases, there was a span of 15 bases. CDR3 DNA: TGTGCCAGCAGAACAGAACGGTCCTTTAGCAATCAGCCCCAGCATTTT. This translates into CASRTERSFSNQPQHF.

The genes are TRBV6-5 and TRBJ1-2, with D tentatively TRBD1 (5 bases). V shed 6 bases and J shed 5 bases, with 13 bases lying between them. Germline V gene data show CDR1 as MNHEY and CDR2 as SVGAGI. The CDR3 is made up of 13 amino acids. CDR3 sequence: CASSIPGLYGYTF. Here the CDR3 DNA reads TGTGCCAGCAGCATTCCGGGACTTTATGGCTACACCTTC.

V usage is TRBV6-5 and J usage is TRBJ1-6, with D unresolved. This CDR3 has 14 residues. Trimming stripped 3 bases from V and 6 bases from J, with 9 bases between. The V gene's germline CDR1 is MNHEY and CDR2 SVGAGI. CDR3 coding DNA: TGTGCCAGCAGTTATTCGGACTTTAATTCACCCCTCCACTTT. This encodes CASSYSDFNSPLHF.